One and the same sample provided the 5 T cell receptor beta chains below, sequenced in a study of blood T cell repertoires in COVID-19. Profiled with immunoSEQ multiplex PCR; TCRdb holds only in-frame clones, not every one. Of 200,000 to 250,000 clones in the sample, around four fifths were seen once. The source material was PBMCs or T cells enriched from blood (not recorded which). The source of these receptors is a woman aged 45-65 years who had been exposed to COVID-19.

This chain connects TRBV21-1 to TRBJ1-1. TRBV21-1 corresponds to a pseudogene. CDR3 length equals 17 residues. The CDR3 coding sequence is TGTGCCAGCAGCAAAGTCGACCCCGGAGGGGATTGGACTGAAGCTTTCTTT. Protein sequence: CASSKVDPGGDWTEAFF.

The V gene is TRBV5-4, the J gene TRBJ2-2; D is perhaps TRBD2 (6 bases). The V end was cut by 2 bases, the J end by 6 bases, with 14 bases between. In germline, CDR1 is SGHNT, CDR2 YYREEE (reference sequence). The CDR3 sequence is 15 residues long. CDR3 DNA sequence: TGTGCCAGCAGCTTCGGGGGAAGGCAGGCCGGGGAGCTGTTTTTT. This gives the protein CASSFGGRQAGELFF.

The J gene is TRBJ1-5, the V gene TRBV6-5; no reliable D call. The CDR3 sequence is 13 residues long. CDR1 and CDR2 from the germline V gene are MNHEY and SVGAGI. V lost 4 bases and J lost 6, with 10 bases in between. The CDR3 region has the DNA TGTGCCAGCAGTTCCCAGCGGGGTCAGCCCCAGCATTTT. Protein product: CASSSQRGQPQHF.

The rearrangement links TRBV14 to TRBJ2-6; no definite D call. The CDR3 contains 14 residues. V was pared by 4 bases and J by 0 bases, with 4 bases between. CDR1 is SGHDN and CDR2 is FVKESK in the germline V gene. CDR3 in DNA: TGTGCCAGCAGCCTAATCTCTGGGGCCAACGTCCTGACTTTC. It translates to CASSLISGANVLTF.

The chain combines TRBV30 with TRBJ2-7, with 9 bases matching TRBD1. V shed 2 bases, J shed 7 bases, and the junction held 6 bases outside the gene matches. This CDR3 comprises 13 residues. In germline, CDR1 is GTSNPN, CDR2 SVGIG (reference sequence). Here the CDR3 reads CAWSLGQGREQYF. Here the CDR3 DNA reads TGTGCCTGGAGTCTCGGACAGGGGAGGGAGCAGTACTTC. Together with reference TRBV30 and TRBJ2-7, the CDR3 gives the full variable domain: SQTIHQWPATLVQPVGSPLSLECTVEGTSNPNLYWYRQAAGRGLQLLFYSVGIGQISSEVPQNLSASRPQDRQFILSSKKLLLSDSGFYLCAWSLGQGREQYFGPGTRLTVT.